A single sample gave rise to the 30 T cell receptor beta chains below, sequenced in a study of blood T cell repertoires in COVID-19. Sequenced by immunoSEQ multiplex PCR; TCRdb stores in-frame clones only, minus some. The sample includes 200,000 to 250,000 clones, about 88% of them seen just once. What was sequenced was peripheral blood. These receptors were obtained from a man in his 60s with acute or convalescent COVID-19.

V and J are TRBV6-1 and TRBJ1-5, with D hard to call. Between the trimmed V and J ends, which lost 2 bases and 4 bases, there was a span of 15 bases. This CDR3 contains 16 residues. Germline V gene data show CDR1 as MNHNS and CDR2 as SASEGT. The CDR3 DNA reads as TGTGCCAGCAGTGAAAAGAGGGCTACAAAGAATCAGCCCCAGCATTTT. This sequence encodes CASSEKRATKNQPQHF.

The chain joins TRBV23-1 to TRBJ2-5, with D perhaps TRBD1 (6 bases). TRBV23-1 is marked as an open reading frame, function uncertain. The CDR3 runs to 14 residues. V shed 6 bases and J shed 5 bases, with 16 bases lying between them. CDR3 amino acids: CASSLRDTQETQYF. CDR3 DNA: TGCGCCAGCAGCCTCCGGGACACCCAGGAGACCCAGTACTTC.

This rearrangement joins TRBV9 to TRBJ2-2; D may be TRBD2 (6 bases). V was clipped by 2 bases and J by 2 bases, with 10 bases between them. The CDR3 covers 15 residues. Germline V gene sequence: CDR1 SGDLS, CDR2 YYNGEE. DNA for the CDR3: TGTGCCAGCAGCGTCCGCGGGGAAAACACCGGGGAGCTGTTTTTT. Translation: CASSVRGENTGELFF.

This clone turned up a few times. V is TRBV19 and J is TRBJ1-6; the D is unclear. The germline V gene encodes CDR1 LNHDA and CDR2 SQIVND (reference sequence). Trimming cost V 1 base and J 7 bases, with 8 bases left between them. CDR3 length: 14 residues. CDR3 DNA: TGTGCCAGTAGTATAGTCCAGGCGAATTCACCCCTCCACTTT. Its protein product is CASSIVQANSPLHF.

CDR3 nucleotides: TGCGCCAGCAGTCCGGGACAGGGGTCTGGAAACACCATATATTTT. Residues: CASSPGQGSGNTIYF. The rearrangement links TRBV5-1 to TRBJ1-3; 10 positions agree with TRBD1. CDR3 length equals 15 residues. The J segment lost 1 base and the V segment lost 5 bases, leaving 3 bases of the junction unmatched. The V gene's germline CDR1 is SGHRS and CDR2 YFSETQ.

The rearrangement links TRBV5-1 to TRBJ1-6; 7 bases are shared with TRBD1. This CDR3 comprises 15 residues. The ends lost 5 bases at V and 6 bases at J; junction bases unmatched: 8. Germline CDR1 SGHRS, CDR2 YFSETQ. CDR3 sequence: CASRTGVVSNSPLHF. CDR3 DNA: TGCGCCAGCAGAACAGGGGTGGTGAGTAATTCACCCCTCCACTTT.

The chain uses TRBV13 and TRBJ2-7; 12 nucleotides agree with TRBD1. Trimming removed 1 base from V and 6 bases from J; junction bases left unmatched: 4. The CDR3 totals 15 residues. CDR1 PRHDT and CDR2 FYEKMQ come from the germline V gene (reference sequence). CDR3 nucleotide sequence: TGTGCCAGCAGCTTAGATGGGACAGGGGGCCGCGAGCAGTACTTC. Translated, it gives CASSLDGTGGREQYF.

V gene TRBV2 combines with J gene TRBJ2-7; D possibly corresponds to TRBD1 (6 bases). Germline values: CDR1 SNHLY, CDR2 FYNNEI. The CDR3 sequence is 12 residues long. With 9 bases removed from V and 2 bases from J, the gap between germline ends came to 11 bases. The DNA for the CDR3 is TGTGCCAGTACACAGGGACCCTACGAGCAGTACTTC. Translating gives CASTQGPYEQYF.

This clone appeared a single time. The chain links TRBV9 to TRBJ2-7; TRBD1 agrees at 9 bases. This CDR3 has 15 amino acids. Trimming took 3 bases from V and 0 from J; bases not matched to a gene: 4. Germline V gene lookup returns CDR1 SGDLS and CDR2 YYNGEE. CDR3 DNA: TGTGCCAGCAGCGGGGGGACAGGGCGCTCCTACGAGCAGTACTTC. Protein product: CASSGGTGRSYEQYF. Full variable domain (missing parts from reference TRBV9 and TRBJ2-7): DSGVTQTPKHLITATGQRVTLRCSPRSGDLSVYWYQQSLDQGLQFLIQYYNGEERAKGNILERFSAQQFPDLHSELNLSSLELGDSALYFCASSGGTGRSYEQYFGPGTRLTVT.

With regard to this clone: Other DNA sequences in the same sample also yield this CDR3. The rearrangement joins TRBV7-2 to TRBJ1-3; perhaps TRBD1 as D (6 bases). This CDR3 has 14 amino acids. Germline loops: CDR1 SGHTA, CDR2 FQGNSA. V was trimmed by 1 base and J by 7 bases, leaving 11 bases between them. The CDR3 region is CASSLVGQGNTIYF. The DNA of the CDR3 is TGTGCCAGCAGCTTAGTAGGCCAGGGGAACACCATATATTTT.

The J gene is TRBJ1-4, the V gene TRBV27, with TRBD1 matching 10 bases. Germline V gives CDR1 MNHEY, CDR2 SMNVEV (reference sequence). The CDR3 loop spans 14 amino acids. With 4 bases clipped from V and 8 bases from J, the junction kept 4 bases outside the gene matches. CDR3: CASSSGQGWEKLFF. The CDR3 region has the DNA TGTGCCAGCAGTTCGGGACAGGGGTGGGAAAAACTGTTTTTT.

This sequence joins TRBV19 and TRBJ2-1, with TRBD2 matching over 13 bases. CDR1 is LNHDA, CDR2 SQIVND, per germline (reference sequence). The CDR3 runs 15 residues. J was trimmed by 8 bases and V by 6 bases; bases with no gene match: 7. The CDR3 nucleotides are TGTGCCAGTAGCATACTAGCGGGGGGGATGGATGAGCAGTTCTTC. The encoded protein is CASSILAGGMDEQFF.

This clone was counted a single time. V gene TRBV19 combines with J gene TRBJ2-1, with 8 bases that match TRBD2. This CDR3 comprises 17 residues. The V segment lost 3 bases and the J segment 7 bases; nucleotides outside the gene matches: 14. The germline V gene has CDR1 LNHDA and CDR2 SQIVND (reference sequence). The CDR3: CASSISVRGGASNEQFF. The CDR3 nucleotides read TGTGCCAGTAGTATCTCTGTTCGGGGGGGCGCGAGTAATGAGCAGTTCTTC. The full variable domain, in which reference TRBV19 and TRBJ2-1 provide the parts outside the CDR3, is DGGITQSPKYLFRKEGQNVTLSCEQNLNHDAMYWYRQDPGQGLRLIYYSQIVNDFQKGDIAEGYSVSREKKESFPLTVTSAQKNPTAFYLCASSISVRGGASNEQFFGPGTRLTVL.

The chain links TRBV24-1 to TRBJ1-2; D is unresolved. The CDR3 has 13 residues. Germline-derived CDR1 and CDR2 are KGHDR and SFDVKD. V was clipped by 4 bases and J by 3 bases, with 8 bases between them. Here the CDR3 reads CATSDRDDYGYTF. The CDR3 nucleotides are TGTGCCACCAGTGACCGGGATGACTATGGCTACACCTTC.

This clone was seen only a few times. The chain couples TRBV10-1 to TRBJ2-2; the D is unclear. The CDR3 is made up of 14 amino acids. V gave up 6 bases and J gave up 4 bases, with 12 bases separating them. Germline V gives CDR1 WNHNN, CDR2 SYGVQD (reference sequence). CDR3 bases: TGCGCCAGCAGCACAACGGGTTTCACCGGGGAGCTGTTTTTT. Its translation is CASSTTGFTGELFF.

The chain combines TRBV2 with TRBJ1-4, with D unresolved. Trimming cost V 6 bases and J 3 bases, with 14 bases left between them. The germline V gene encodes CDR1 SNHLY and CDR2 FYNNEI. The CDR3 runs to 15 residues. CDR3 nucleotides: TGTGCCAGCAGGAACCGCGGGGTGGCTAATGAAAAACTGTTTTTT. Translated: CASRNRGVANEKLFF.

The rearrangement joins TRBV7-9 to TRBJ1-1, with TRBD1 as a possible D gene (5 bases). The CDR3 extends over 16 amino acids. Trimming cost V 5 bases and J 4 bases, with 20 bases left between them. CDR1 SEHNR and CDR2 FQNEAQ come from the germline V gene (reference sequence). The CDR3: CASSLGGGWYSTEAFF. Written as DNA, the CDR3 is TGTGCCAGCAGCCTTGGGGGGGGATGGTACAGCACTGAAGCTTTCTTT.

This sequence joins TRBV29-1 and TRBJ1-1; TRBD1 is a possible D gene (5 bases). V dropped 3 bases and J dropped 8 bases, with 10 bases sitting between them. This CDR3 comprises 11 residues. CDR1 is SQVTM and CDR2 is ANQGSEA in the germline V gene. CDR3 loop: CSVDFGGEAFF. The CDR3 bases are TGCAGCGTTGATTTTGGGGGGGAAGCTTTCTTT.

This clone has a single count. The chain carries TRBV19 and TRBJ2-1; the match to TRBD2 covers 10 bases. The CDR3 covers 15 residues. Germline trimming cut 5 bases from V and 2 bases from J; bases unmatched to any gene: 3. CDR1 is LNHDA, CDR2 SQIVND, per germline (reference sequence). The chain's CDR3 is CASSPSGGTYNEQFF. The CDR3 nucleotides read TGTGCCAGTAGTCCTAGCGGGGGAACCTACAATGAGCAGTTCTTC.

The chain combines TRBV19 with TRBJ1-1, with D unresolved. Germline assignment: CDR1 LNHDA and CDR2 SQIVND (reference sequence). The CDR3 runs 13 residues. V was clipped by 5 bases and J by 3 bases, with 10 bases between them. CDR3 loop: CASSARRDTEAFF. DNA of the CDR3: TGTGCCAGTAGTGCCCGACGGGACACTGAAGCTTTCTTT.

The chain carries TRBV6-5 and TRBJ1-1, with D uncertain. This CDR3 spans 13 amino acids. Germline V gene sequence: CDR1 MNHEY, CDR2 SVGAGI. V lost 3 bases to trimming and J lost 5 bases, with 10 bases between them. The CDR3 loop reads CASSYSKLTEAFF. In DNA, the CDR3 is TGTGCCAGCAGTTATTCAAAGCTGACTGAAGCTTTCTTT.

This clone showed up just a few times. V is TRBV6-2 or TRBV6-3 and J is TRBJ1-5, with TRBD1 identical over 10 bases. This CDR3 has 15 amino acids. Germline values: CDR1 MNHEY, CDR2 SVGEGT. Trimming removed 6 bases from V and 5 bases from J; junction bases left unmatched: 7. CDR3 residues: CASSRSGTGDQPQHF. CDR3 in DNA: TGTGCCAGCAGCCGATCCGGGACAGGGGATCAGCCCCAGCATTTT.

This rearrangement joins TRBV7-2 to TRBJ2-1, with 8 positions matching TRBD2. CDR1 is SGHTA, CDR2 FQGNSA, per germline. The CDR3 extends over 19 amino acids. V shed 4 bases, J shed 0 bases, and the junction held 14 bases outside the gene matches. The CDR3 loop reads CASSSVIAGRRSSYNEQFF. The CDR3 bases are TGTGCCAGCAGCTCCGTGATAGCGGGGCGTCGGAGCTCCTACAATGAGCAGTTCTTC.

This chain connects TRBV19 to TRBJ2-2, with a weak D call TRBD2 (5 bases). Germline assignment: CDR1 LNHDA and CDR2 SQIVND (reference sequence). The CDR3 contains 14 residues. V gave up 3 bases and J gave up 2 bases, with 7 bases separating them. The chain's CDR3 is CASSIGVNTGELFF. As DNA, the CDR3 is TGTGCCAGTAGTATCGGGGTCAACACCGGGGAGCTGTTTTTT.

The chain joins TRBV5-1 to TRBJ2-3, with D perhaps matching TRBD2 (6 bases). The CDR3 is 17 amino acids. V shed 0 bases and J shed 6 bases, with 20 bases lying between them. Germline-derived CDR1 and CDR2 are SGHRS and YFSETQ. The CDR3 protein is CASSLAATGDRRDTQYF. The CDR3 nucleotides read TGCGCCAGCAGCTTGGCGGCAACGGGGGATCGCCGCGATACGCAGTATTTT.

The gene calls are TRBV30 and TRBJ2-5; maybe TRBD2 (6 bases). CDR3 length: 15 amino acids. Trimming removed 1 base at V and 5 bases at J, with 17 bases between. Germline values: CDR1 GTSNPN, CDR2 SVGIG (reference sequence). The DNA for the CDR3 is TGTGCCTGGAGTGAGGAACGGGGGACGCGGGAGACCCAGTACTTC. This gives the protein CAWSEERGTRETQYF.

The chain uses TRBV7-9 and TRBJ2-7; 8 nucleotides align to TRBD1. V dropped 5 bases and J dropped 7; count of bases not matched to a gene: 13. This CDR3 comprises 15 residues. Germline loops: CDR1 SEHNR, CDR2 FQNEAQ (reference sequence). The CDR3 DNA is TGTGCCAGCAGCCCCCGGGACAGGAGGCCGGAGGAGCAGTACTTC. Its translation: CASSPRDRRPEEQYF.

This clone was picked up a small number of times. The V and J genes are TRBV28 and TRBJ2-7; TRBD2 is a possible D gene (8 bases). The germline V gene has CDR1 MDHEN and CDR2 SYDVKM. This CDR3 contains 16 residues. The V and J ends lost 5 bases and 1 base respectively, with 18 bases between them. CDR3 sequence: CASSPGRGPRSYEQYF. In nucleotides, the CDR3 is TGTGCCAGCAGTCCCGGGAGGGGGCCCCGGTCCTACGAGCAGTACTTC.

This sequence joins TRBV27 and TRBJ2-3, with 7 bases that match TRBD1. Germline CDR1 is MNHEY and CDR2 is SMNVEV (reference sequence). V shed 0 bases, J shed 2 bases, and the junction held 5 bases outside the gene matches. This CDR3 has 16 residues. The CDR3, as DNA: TGTGCCAGCAGTTTATCCGACAGGGCTTTCACAGATACGCAGTATTTT. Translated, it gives CASSLSDRAFTDTQYF.

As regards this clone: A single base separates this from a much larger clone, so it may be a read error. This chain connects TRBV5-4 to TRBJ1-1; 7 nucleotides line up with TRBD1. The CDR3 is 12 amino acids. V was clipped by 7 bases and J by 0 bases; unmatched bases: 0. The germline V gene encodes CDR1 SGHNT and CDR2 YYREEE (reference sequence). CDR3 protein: CASGQVNTEAFF. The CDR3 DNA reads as TGTGCCAGCGGACAGGTGAACACTGAAGCTTTCTTT.